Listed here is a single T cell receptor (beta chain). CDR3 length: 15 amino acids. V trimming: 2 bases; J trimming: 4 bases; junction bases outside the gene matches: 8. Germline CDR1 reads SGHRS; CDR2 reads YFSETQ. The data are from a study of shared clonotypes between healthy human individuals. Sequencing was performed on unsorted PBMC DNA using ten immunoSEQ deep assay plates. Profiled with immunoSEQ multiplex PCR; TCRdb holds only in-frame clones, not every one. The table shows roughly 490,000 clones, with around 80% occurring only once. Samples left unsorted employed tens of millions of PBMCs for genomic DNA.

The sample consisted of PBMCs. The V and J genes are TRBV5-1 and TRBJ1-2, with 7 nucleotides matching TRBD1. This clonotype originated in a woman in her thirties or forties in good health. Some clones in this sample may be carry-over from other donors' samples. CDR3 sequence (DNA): TGCGCCAGCAGCTTCACAGGGGACCCCTCCTATGGCTACACCTTC. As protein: CASSFTGDPSYGYTF.